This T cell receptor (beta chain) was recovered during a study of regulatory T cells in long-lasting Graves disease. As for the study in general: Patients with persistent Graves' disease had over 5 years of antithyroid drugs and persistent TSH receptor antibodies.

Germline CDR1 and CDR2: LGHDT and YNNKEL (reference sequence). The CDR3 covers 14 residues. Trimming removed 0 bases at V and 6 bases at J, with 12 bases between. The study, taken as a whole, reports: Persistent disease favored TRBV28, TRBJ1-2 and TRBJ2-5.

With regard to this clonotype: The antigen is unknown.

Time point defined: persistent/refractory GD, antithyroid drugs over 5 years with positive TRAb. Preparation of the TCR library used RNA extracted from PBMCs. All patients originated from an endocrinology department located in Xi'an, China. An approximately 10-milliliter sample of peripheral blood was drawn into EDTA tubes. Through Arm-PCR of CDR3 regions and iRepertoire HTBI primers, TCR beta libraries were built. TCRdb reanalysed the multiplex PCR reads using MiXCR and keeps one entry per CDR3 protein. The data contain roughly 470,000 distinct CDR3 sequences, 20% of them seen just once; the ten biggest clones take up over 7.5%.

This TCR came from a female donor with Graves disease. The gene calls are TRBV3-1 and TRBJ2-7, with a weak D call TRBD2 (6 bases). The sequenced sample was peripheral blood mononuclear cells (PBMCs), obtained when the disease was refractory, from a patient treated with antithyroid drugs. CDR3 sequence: CASSQDPGVGEQYF. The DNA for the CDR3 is TGTGCCAGCAGCCAAGATCCGGGAGTCGGCGAGCAGTACTTC.